The 8 T cell receptor beta chains listed next were all sequenced from one sample in a study of shared clonotypes between healthy human individuals. CD8 cells regarded as naive lacked CD45RO, were positively chosen for CCR7, and omitted terminally differentiated effector memory CD45RA+ cells. The data were produced by immunoSEQ multiplex PCR, yet TCRdb's version contains in-frame clones alone and is incomplete. The sample holds some 1,900,000 clones, about 95% seen once. The sequenced sample was naive CD8+ T cells sorted from blood. All receptors derive from a man aged 18 to 30 in good health.

The chain is built from TRBV7-9 and TRBJ1-6; no clear D gene. CDR1 and CDR2 (germline): SEHNR, FQNEAQ (reference sequence). V dropped 5 bases and J dropped 10 bases, with 9 bases sitting between them. This CDR3 spans 12 amino acids. The CDR3 bases are TGTGCCAGCAGCATGGGATCGTCACCCCTCCACTTT. This translates into CASSMGSSPLHF.

The rearrangement joins TRBV29-1 to TRBJ1-1; TRBD1 matches 9 bases. Germline CDR1 is SQVTM and CDR2 is ANQGSEA. Unmatched junction bases numbered 3, after V lost 7 bases and J lost 3 bases. The CDR3 runs 12 residues. The CDR3 loop reads CSAGQGYTEAFF. In DNA, the CDR3 is TGCAGCGCCGGACAGGGGTACACTGAAGCTTTCTTT.

The genes are TRBV7-9 and TRBJ2-2, with 8 nucleotides matching TRBD1. The CDR3 consists of 15 residues. CDR1 is SEHNR and CDR2 is FQNEAQ in the germline V gene (reference sequence). The J segment lost 4 bases and the V segment lost 5 bases, leaving 6 bases of the junction unmatched. The CDR3 DNA is TGTGCCAGCAGCCCCACAGGGGGGATCACCGGGGAGCTGTTTTTT. This translates into CASSPTGGITGELFF. The variable domain in full, completed from reference TRBV7-9 and TRBJ2-2, reads DTGVSQNPRHKITKRGQNVTFRCDPISEHNRLYWYRQTLGQGPEFLTYFQNEAQLEKSRLLSDRFSAERPKGSFSTLEIQRTEQGDSAMYLCASSPTGGITGELFFGEGSRLTVL.

This chain links TRBV6-6 with TRBJ1-3; no definite D call. CDR3 length: 13 amino acids. Germline V lookup: CDR1 MNHNY, CDR2 SVGAGI (reference sequence). Trimming took off 8 bases at V and 0 bases at J, with 8 bases between the two ends. The CDR3 loop is CASGFSSGNTIYF. In nucleotides, the CDR3 is TGTGCCAGCGGATTTAGCTCTGGAAACACCATATATTTT.

The rearrangement links TRBV7-9 to TRBJ1-6; D remains unclear. CDR3 length: 14 amino acids. Trimming stripped 4 bases from V and 10 bases from J, with 14 bases between. Germline CDR1 reads SEHNR; CDR2 reads FQNEAQ (reference sequence). The CDR3 loop is CASSSPPGGSPLHF. CDR3 nucleotides: TGTGCCAGCAGCTCTCCCCCTGGAGGCTCACCCCTCCACTTT.

The chain joins TRBV11-1 to TRBJ2-1; D is uncertain. The CDR3 runs to 14 residues. Germline loops: CDR1 SGHAT, CDR2 FQDESV (reference sequence). V shed 5 bases and J shed 4 bases, with 12 bases lying between them. CDR3 sequence reads: CASSPNSFYNEQFF. CDR3 bases: TGTGCCAGCAGCCCAAACAGCTTTTACAATGAGCAGTTCTTC.

The genes are TRBV27 and TRBJ2-1, with a weak D call TRBD2 (5 bases). Germline-derived CDR1 and CDR2 are MNHEY and SMNVEV (reference sequence). This CDR3 has 15 amino acids. V was cut by 0 bases and J by 3 bases, with 9 bases left in between. The CDR3 protein is CASSLSDGLYNEQFF. DNA of the CDR3: TGTGCCAGCAGTTTATCGGACGGACTCTACAATGAGCAGTTCTTC.

V and J are TRBV7-3 and TRBJ2-7, with TRBD2 matching over 9 bases. Trimming at V came to 1 base and at J to 5 bases, leaving 3 bases not matched to a gene. The CDR3 is 14 residues long. Germline values: CDR1 SGHTA, CDR2 FQGTGA. Here the CDR3 reads CASSLIAGADEQYF. DNA for the CDR3: TGTGCCAGCAGCTTAATAGCGGGGGCGGACGAGCAGTACTTC.